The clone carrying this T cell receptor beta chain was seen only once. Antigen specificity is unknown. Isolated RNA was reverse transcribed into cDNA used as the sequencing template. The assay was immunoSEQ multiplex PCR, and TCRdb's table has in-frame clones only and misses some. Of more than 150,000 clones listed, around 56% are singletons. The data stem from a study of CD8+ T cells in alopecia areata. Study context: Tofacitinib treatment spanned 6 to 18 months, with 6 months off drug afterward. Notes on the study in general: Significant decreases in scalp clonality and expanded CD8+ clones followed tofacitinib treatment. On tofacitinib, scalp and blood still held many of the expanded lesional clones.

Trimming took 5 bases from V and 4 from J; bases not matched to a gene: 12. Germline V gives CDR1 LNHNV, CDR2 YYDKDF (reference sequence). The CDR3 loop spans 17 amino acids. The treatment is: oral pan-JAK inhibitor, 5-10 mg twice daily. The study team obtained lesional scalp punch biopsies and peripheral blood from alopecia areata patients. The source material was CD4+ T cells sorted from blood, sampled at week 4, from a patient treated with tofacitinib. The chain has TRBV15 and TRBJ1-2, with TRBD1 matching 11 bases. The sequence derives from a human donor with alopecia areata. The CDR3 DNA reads TGTGCCACCAGCTCCACTAGGGGACAGGGGGTTTTCTATGGCTACACCTTC. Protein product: CATSSTRGQGVFYGYTF.